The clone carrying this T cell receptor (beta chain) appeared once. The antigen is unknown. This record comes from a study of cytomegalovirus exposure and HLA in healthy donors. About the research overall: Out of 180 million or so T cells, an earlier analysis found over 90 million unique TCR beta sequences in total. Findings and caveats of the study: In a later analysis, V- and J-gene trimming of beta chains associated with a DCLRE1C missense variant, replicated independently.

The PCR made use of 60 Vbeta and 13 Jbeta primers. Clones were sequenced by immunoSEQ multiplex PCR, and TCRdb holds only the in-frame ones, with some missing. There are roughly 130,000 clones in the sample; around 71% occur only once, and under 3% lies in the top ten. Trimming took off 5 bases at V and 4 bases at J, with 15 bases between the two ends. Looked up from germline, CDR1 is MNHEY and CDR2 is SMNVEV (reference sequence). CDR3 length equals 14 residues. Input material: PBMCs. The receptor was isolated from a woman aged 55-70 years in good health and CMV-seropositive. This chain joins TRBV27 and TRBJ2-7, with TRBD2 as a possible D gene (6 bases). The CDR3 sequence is CASSPGHRGYEQYF. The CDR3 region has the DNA TGTGCCAGCAGTCCCGGACACCGGGGGTACGAGCAGTACTTC.